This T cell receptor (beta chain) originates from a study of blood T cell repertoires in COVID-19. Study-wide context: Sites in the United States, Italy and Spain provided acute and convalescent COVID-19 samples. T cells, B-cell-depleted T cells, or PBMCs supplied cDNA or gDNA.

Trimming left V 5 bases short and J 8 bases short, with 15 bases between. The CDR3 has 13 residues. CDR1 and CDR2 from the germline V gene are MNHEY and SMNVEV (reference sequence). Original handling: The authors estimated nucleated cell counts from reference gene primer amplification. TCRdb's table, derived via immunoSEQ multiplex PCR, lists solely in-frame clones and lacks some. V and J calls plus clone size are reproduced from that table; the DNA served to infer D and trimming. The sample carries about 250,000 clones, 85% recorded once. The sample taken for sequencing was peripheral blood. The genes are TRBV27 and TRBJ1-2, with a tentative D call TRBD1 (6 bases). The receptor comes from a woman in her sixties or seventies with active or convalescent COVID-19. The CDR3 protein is CASSLLTGTGYTF. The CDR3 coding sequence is TGTGCCAGCAGTCTACTCACAGGGACCGGCTACACCTTC.